Given below is one T cell receptor beta chain in context. The antigen it recognizes is unknown. No quality values exist for individual bases; no much larger clone is one base distant. Systemically healthy Caucasian individuals from Russia, over 30 in total and aged roughly 6 to 100 years, were included as donors. Approximately 9.3 milliliters of peripheral blood were collected from each donor into EDTA-treated Vacutainer tubes. PBMCs were isolated by Ficoll-Paque density-gradient centrifugation, with at least 6 million obtained per sample. Trizol reagent was used to extract total RNA from the PBMCs, yielding at least 5.5 micrograms per sample. Naive CD45RAhigh/CD27high T cell percentages were measured by flow cytometry on a PBMC aliquot from every donor. This specimen belongs to a study of blood T cells in healthy people across ages (dated by TCRdb to about 2015). Background on the whole study: In model experiments, roughly one uniquely barcoded TCR beta cDNA molecule per two T cells was captured by template switching. Using deep sequencing normalized with unique cDNA molecular identifiers, the study measured how TCR beta repertoire diversity changes with age. Four age groups were formed from the donors: young (average 16 years), middle-aged (just under 40), aged (62) and long-lived (around 82). To avoid experimental bias, donors of different ages were spread randomly across the sequencing lanes. The study analyzed two additional independent replicas of 1 million unique cDNA reads from the same blood draw for two donors, one aged 18 to 29 and one aged 80 or older.

Cut back by 6 bases and 5 bases, the V and J ends lie 16 bases apart. The cysteine opens and the phenylalanine closes a CDR3 of 13 amino acids. CDR3 DNA is the only sequence kept; it has 39 bases, read in frame from the first base. The germline V gene sets CDR1 to SQVTM and CDR2 to ANQGSEA. Libraries were constructed by 5' RACE. TCRdb records Illumina HiSeq 2500 as the sequencer. A second about 7 to 12 cycle PCR used a sample-barcoded 5' primer and a J-beta primer mix. A unique molecular identifier was introduced onto each TCR beta cDNA molecule by a template-switch 5' adaptor carrying 12 random nucleotides. Each sample yielded at least 3 million CDR3-containing paired-end reads. All of the RNA was converted into first-strand cDNA using the Mint cDNA synthesis kit, with a TRBC-specific oligonucleotide serving as the primer. Following uracil-DNA glycosylase treatment, a first 18-cycle PCR with universal primers M1SS and BC2_uni_R was performed on all cDNA. The study's own analysis went as follows. For normalization, 1 million high-quality reads, each with a distinct molecular identifier, were randomly selected from each sample. Reads sharing molecular identifiers were discarded rather than binned into consensus sequences. MiTCR, with a Q25 quality threshold and the strictest error-elimination algorithm, was used for CDR3 identification, clonotype clustering and error correction. Lower-bound total TCR beta diversity was estimated with a nonparametric unseen species model using Euler transformation. In-frame beta chains were kept once TCRdb had trimmed the public reads at Q25 with fastp and called clones with MiXCR. Records with the same CDR3 protein are collapsed into one entry carrying the most frequent genes and DNA. TCRdb, rather than the study authors, made the V and J calls. In this sample the table shows 800,000 to 1,000,000 distinct CDR3 sequences, 45% to 50% of which occur a single time. The ten most abundant clones make up 10% to 15% of the sample.

The paper as a whole reports these results and caveats: Estimates of total diversity from one million sequenced T cells were regarded as lower bounds and underestimates. The percentage of naive T cells measured by flow cytometry correlated strongly with observed TCR beta diversity. Since profiling was done on bulk unsorted PBMCs, naive and antigen-experienced compartments could not be conclusively compared. The long-lived group showed more naive CD4+ T cells, fewer expanded clones and increased TCR diversity than the aged group, suggesting age selection. The CMV infection status of donors was not known, potentially confounding age-related changes in expanded clonotypes. As age increased, observed TCR beta diversity per million T cells dropped in a roughly linear way, and a significant reduction was already evident by age roughly 40.

This receptor was identified in a man younger than 45 in good health. The sample was blood. The receptor chain draws on TRBV29-1 and TRBJ2-5, with the D gene tentatively TRBD1 or TRBD2, based on 6 matching bases in each. The CDR3 is CSVPGHGGETQYF. The DNA sequence follows: TGCAGCGTGCCGGGACACGGGGGCGAGACCCAGTACTTC.